In its sample, the clone carrying this T cell receptor (beta chain) was seen a few times. The antigen is undetermined. V was clipped by 1 base and J by 8 bases; unmatched bases: 8. This CDR3 region has 14 residues. Germline values: CDR1 GTSNPN, CDR2 SVGIG (reference sequence). The data were taken from a study of blood T cells in healthy people across ages. Notes on the study in general: Roughly linear age-related decline in beta diversity appeared, significant by age 40. Aged donors had fewer naive CD4+ cells and lower diversity than long-lived donors.

A sample-barcoded 5' primer and a J-beta primer mix were used in a second PCR of roughly 7 to 12 cycles. TCRdb independently ran MiXCR on the 5' RACE reads; one entry per CDR3 protein. This sample carries about 1.5 million distinct CDR3 sequences, around 39% of them seen once, and the ten largest clones take 7% to 9%. The rearrangement joins TRBV30 to TRBJ2-4, with TRBD2 matching 7 bases. The sequence was collected from a woman younger than 35 in good health. Sequenced sample: blood. This chain's CDR3 is CAWSEGAGADIQYF. In DNA, the CDR3 is TGTGCCTGGAGTGAAGGGGCGGGAGCGGACATTCAGTACTTC.